This TCR beta chain was captured in a study of regulatory T cells in long-lasting Graves disease. Libraries of TCR beta came from iRepertoire HTBI primers plus Arm-PCR of CDR3 regions. From the multiplex PCR reads, TCRdb called clonotypes with MiXCR, one entry per CDR3 protein. The sample has 350,000 to 400,000 distinct CDR3 sequences, about a sixth seen once. The CDR3 sequence is 18 residues long. Germline loops: CDR1 MGHRA, CDR2 YSYEKL. Trimming left V 0 bases short and J 6 bases short, with 21 bases between. Noted time point: newly diagnosed GD, antithyroid drugs for less than 3 months. From RNA extracted from PBMCs, the TCR library was made.

The specimen was peripheral blood mononuclear cells (PBMCs), collected at new diagnosis, from a patient treated with antithyroid drugs. The sequence derives from a female donor with Graves disease. The V call is TRBV4-1, the J call TRBJ2-1, with a weak D call TRBD2 (6 bases). The CDR3: CASSQENGAEGGGNEQFF. DNA for the CDR3: TGCGCCAGCAGCCAAGAAAATGGGGCGGAGGGTGGGGGCAATGAGCAGTTCTTC.